These T cell receptor beta chains were read from a single sample in a study of radiation and T cells in renal cell carcinoma. Assay used: immunoSEQ multiplex PCR; TCRdb lists only in-frame clones, some missing. The profile shows around 26,000 clones, more than 45% of them singletons. The sample consisted of tumor tissue, taken from a patient whose treatment was nephrectomy without radiotherapy. The receptors here all came from a man between 40 and 49 years old with renal cell carcinoma. The CDR3 runs from the conserved cysteine through the conserved F or W. Each record gives: clone size, D gene, J gene, V gene, CDR3 length, CDR3 protein, CDR3 DNA. A D gene is named only where the DNA matches it firmly. Where a row states a size, it is once, few, many or the class of an expanded clone; other rows omit it.

size: -; D: TRBD1; J: TRBJ1-1; V: TRBV6-5; length: 15; CDR3: CASSYSGRGTTEAFF; DNA: TGTGCCAGCAGTTACTCTGGCAGGGGGACCACTGAAGCTTTCTTT
size: -; D: -; J: TRBJ1-4; V: TRBV19; length: 12; CDR3: CATCRAHEKLFF; DNA: TGTGCCACCTGTAGGGCGCATGAAAAACTGTTTTTT
size: -; D: -; J: TRBJ1-2; V: TRBV2; length: 13; CDR3: CASSPQEGYGYTF; DNA: TGTGCCAGCAGTCCACAGGAGGGCTATGGCTACACCTTC
size: -; D: -; J: TRBJ1-1; V: TRBV7-9; length: 16; CDR3: CASTKGTINMNTEAFF; DNA: TGTGCCAGCACCAAAGGGACAATAAACATGAACACTGAAGCTTTCTTT
size: -; D: -; J: TRBJ1-1; V: TRBV2; length: 13; CDR3: CASSEGRNTEAFF; DNA: TGTGCCAGCAGTGAAGGCCGGAACACTGAAGCTTTCTTT
size: few; D: -; J: TRBJ2-1; V: TRBV28; length: 12; CDR3: CASRSSNYEQFF; DNA: TGTGCCAGCAGGAGTAGTAATTATGAGCAGTTCTTC
size: -; D: -; J: TRBJ2-7; V: TRBV28; length: 13; CDR3: CATATGPNYEQYF; DNA: TGTGCCACCGCAACAGGGCCCAACTACGAGCAGTACTTC
size: -; D: TRBD1; J: TRBJ1-5; V: TRBV28; length: 15; CDR3: CASSSGTGYNQPQHF; DNA: TGTGCCAGCAGCTCCGGGACAGGGTATAATCAGCCCCAGCATTTT
size: -; D: TRBD1; J: TRBJ1-5; V: TRBV6-1; length: 12; CDR3: CASREFTGAQHF; DNA: TGTGCCAGCAGGGAATTTACAGGGGCCCAGCATTTT
size: few; D: -; J: TRBJ2-7; V: TRBV11-1; length: 15; CDR3: CASSLVGRDNYEQYF; DNA: TGTGCCAGCAGCTTAGTAGGGAGGGACAACTACGAGCAGTACTTC
size: -; D: -; J: TRBJ1-2; V: TRBV2; length: 15; CDR3: CASSEATGTRYGYTF; DNA: TGTGCCAGCAGTGAAGCGACGGGGACGCGCTATGGCTACACCTTC
size: -; D: -; J: TRBJ2-2; V: TRBV5-1; length: 16; CDR3: CASSQSGHRSTGELFF; DNA: TGCGCCAGCAGCCAATCAGGCCACCGGAGCACCGGGGAGCTGTTTTTT
size: -; D: -; J: TRBJ2-1; V: TRBV9; length: 17; CDR3: CASSVALSRGANNEQFF; DNA: TGTGCCAGCAGCGTAGCTTTATCTAGGGGCGCCAACAATGAGCAGTTCTTC
size: few; D: -; J: TRBJ1-3; V: TRBV5-1; length: 11; CDR3: CASSLGSTIYF; DNA: TGCGCCAGCAGCTTGGGAAGTACCATATATTTT
size: -; D: TRBD1; J: TRBJ2-1; V: TRBV18; length: 19; CDR3: CASSFLGAGQGGSYNEQFF; DNA: TGTGCCAGCTCATTTCTGGGAGCGGGACAGGGGGGCTCCTACAATGAGCAGTTCTTC
size: -; D: TRBD1; J: TRBJ2-7; V: TRBV4-1; length: 13; CDR3: CASSRQGGYEQYF; DNA: TGCGCCAGCAGCCGACAGGGGGGCTACGAGCAGTACTTC
size: -; D: -; J: TRBJ1-5; V: TRBV10-2; length: 13; CDR3: CASSDRVWQPQHF; DNA: TGCGCCAGCAGTGATAGGGTTTGGCAGCCCCAGCATTTT